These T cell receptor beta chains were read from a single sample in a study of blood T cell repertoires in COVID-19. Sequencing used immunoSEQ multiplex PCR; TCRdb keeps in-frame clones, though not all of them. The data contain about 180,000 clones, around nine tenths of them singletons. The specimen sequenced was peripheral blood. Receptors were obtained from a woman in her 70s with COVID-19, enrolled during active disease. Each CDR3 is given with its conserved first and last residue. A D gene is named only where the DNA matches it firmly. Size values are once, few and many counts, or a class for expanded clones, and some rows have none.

TGTGCCAGCAGCCAACCGGGGCTAGCGGGAGGGTACAATGAGCAGTTCTTC	CASSQPGLAGGYNEQFF	once	TRBJ2-1	TRBV4-2	TRBD2
TGTGCCAGCAGAACAGGGGCGAACACTGAAGCTTTCTTT	CASRTGANTEAFF	-	TRBJ1-1	TRBV3-1/TRBV3-2	TRBD1
TGTGCCAGTAGTAACCGGGGAAGAGCCTTGGAGACCCAGTACTTC	CASSNRGRALETQYF	-	TRBJ2-5	TRBV19	-
TGTGCCAGCAAGGGGACTAGCGGGAGGGGGAATGAGCAGTTCTTC	CASKGTSGRGNEQFF	-	TRBJ2-1	TRBV6-6	TRBD2
TGCGCCAGCAGCTTGTGGGACAGGGGGCCGGGCACTGAAGCTTTCTTT	CASSLWDRGPGTEAFF	-	TRBJ1-1	TRBV5-1	TRBD1
TGTGCCAGCAGCTTCGGTGGAGCGGGACCGCTCCTCAGGTCGACCCAGTACTTC	CASSFGGAGPLLRSTQYF	-	TRBJ2-5	TRBV7-8	TRBD2
TGTGCCAGCAGCGTCAGGGTTAGTGGGTCCTACGAGCAGTACTTC	CASSVRVSGSYEQYF	medium-sized	TRBJ2-7	TRBV7-2	-
TGTGCCAGCGGACCGGGACAGGGTGGGACCGGGGAGCTGTTTTTT	CASGPGQGGTGELFF	-	TRBJ2-2	TRBV5-4	TRBD1
TGTGCCAGCAGCATTCAGACAGATGAAAAACTGTTTTTT	CASSIQTDEKLFF	-	TRBJ1-4	TRBV11-3	-
TGTGCCTGGAGTGTACCGGGATTCGGTTACTATGGCTACACCTTC	CAWSVPGFGYYGYTF	once	TRBJ1-2	TRBV30	-
TGTGCCAGCAGCCTCGGGCTAGCGGCCTTCAATGAGCAGTTCTTC	CASSLGLAAFNEQFF	-	TRBJ2-1	TRBV7-2	TRBD2
TGTGCCAGCAGCCACCGTCAGGCCTACTCTGGAAACACCATATATTTT	CASSHRQAYSGNTIYF	once	TRBJ1-3	TRBV14	-
TGTGCTAGCAGCTTAGCGGGGCAGGCCCAGGAGACCCAGTACTTC	CASSLAGQAQETQYF	-	TRBJ2-5	TRBV7-7	TRBD2
TGTGCCAGCAGCTTGGGACAGGGGTTGCAGACCCAGTACTTC	CASSLGQGLQTQYF	-	TRBJ2-5	TRBV6-2/TRBV6-3	TRBD1
TGTGCCAGCAGCCGAGCCGGGACTAGCGGCCACAATGAGCAGTTCTTC	CASSRAGTSGHNEQFF	-	TRBJ2-1	TRBV11-2	TRBD2
TGTGCCACCAGCAGAGTTGACAGGGGCTTCTACGAGCAGTACTTC	CATSRVDRGFYEQYF	once	TRBJ2-7	TRBV15	TRBD1
TGTGCCAGCTCACCGGGACATAGCACAGATACGCAGTATTTT	CASSPGHSTDTQYF	-	TRBJ2-3	TRBV18	-
TGTGCCAGCAGCCAAGGGACAGGGGGTTCGGATGGCTACACCTTC	CASSQGTGGSDGYTF	-	TRBJ1-2	TRBV3-1/TRBV3-2	TRBD1
TGTGCCAGCAGCCGGGACAGGGGACTCTATGGCTACACCTTC	CASSRDRGLYGYTF	-	TRBJ1-2	TRBV6-5	TRBD1
TGTGCCAGCAGACGGGACAGCATGAACACTGAAGCTTTCTTT	CASRRDSMNTEAFF	-	TRBJ1-1	TRBV6-5	TRBD1
TGCGCCAGCAGCCAAGAGCACAACACCGGGACAGGGGGCGATTACGAGCAGTACTTC	CASSQEHNTGTGGDYEQYF	-	TRBJ2-7	TRBV4-1	TRBD1
TGTGCCAGCAGCGAAAATCCGGGAGCTCGCAATGAGCAGTTCTTC	CASSENPGARNEQFF	-	TRBJ2-1	TRBV9	-
TGTGCCAGCAGCCAAGATTACGGTAAAGCTTTCTTT	CASSQDYGKAFF	-	TRBJ1-1	TRBV3-1/TRBV3-2	-